This T cell receptor (beta chain) was sequenced in a study of Tregs in tolerant kidney transplant recipients. This CDR3 has 14 amino acids. Trimming removed 4 bases from V and 3 bases from J, with 13 bases in between. Germline V CDR1 and CDR2: SGHRS, YFSETQ. The data were produced by immunoSEQ multiplex PCR, yet TCRdb's version contains in-frame clones alone and is incomplete. The table records approximately 66,000 clones, approximately 83% of them present only once. The chain uses TRBV5-1 and TRBJ1-2, with no clear D. Sequenced here: Tregs from blood, sampled before the transplant. The receptor's source is a human donor who received a combined kidney and bone marrow transplant. The CDR3 loop reads CASSSERGYYGYTF. CDR3 DNA sequence: TGCGCCAGCAGCAGCGAGCGGGGATACTATGGCTACACCTTC. Filled out from reference TRBV5-1 and TRBJ1-2, the complete variable domain reads KAGVTQTPRYLIKTRGQQVTLSCSPISGHRSVSWYQQTPGQGLQFLFEYFSETQRNKGNFPGRFSGRQFSNSRSEMNVSTLELGDSALYLCASSSERGYYGYTFGSGTRLTVV.